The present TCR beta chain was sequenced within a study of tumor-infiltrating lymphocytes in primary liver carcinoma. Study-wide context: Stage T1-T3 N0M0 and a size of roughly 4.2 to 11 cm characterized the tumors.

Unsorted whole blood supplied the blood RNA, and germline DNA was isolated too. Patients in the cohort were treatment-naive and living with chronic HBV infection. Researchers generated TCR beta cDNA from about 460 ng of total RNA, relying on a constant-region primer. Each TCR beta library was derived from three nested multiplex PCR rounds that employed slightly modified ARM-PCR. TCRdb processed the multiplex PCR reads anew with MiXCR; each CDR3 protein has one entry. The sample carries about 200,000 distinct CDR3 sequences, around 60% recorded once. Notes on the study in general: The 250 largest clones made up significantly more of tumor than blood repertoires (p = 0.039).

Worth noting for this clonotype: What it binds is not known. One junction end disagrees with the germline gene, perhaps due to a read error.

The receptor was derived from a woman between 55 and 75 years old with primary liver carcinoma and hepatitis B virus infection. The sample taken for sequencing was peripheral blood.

CDR3 DNA sequence: TGTGCCAGCAACCCCGGAGGGGCTCGTGGGGCCAGCGTCCTGAGTTTC. Translated, it gives CASNPGGARGASVLSF. This chain links TRBV11-3 with TRBJ2-6; perhaps TRBD2 as D (6 bases). Germline values: CDR1 SGHNT, CDR2 YENEEA. This CDR3 has 16 amino acids.